This TCR beta chain comes out of a study of human T cells and chemical hapten exposure. In the study overall: An area of 2 cm by 2 cm on upper inner arm skin received 2% DPC for sensitization. Among samples, TCR yields varied mainly because of small differences in pooled library volume.

Time point of the sample: patch test 3, about 24 weeks after DPC sensitization. Treatment in this sample: therapeutic diphenylcyclopropenone sensitization with weekly scalp DPC. Whole blood that had not been fractionated was the source of extracted total RNA. This clonotype was detected many times. Germline V lookup: CDR1 SGHVS, CDR2 FQNEAQ. The CDR3 is made up of 16 amino acids. V was clipped by 7 bases and J by 2 bases; unmatched bases: 9. TCRdb re-called the RACE reads through MiXCR, storing one row per CDR3 protein. Of about 82,000 distinct CDR3 sequences listed, 13% are singletons. This chain uses TRBV7-8 with TRBJ2-3, with 10 positions matching TRBD1. The sequence came from a woman aged 45-59 years with alopecia areata. Some clones in this sample may be carry-over from other donors' samples. The sample consisted of whole blood, taken in connection with sensitization to the hapten diphenylcyclopropenone (DPC). DNA for the CDR3: TGTGCCAGCACCCCGGACAGGGGGAAGTTCACAGATACGCAGTATTTT. Its translation: CASTPDRGKFTDTQYF.